The source of this T cell receptor (beta chain) is a study of cytotoxic CD8 clonotypes in ibrutinib-treated CLL. With V trimmed by 6 bases and J by 4 bases, 2 bases remained unmatched. Germline lookup yields CDR1 LNHDA and CDR2 SQIVND (reference sequence). This CDR3 is built from 13 residues. Libraries were prepared by immunoSEQ multiplex PCR; TCRdb keeps only in-frame clonotypes and omits some of them. The profile shows 20,000 to 30,000 clones, about 72% of them singletons. Specimen: PBMCs, collected after 24 months of ibrutinib treatment. The chain carries TRBV19 and TRBJ1-1, with 10 bases identical to TRBD1. The origin of this receptor is a human donor with chronic lymphocytic leukemia. This CDR3 reads CASRRQGATEAFF. CDR3 coding DNA: TGTGCCAGTAGGAGACAGGGGGCCACTGAAGCTTTCTTT.